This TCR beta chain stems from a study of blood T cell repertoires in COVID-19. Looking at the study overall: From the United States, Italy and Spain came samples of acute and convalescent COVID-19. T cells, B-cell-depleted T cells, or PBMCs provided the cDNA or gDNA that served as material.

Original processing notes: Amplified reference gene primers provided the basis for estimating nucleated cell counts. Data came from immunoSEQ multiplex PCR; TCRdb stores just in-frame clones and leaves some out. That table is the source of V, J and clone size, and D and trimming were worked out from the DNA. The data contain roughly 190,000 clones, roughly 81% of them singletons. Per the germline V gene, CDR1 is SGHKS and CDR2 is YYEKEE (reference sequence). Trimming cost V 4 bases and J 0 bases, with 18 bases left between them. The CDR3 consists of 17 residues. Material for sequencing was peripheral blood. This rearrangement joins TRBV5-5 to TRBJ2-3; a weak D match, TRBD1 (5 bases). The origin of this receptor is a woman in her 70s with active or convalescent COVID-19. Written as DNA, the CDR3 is TGTGCCAGCAGCGCTCCTGACAGACTCGGGAGCACAGATACGCAGTATTTT. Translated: CASSAPDRLGSTDTQYF.